This TCR beta chain was sequenced for a study of T cell repertoires in cytomegalovirus infection. Study in general: HLA-B-restricted CMV epitopes that are well studied, plus recently identified HLA-C-restricted ones, were used by the study. Carrying CMV and the relevant HLA type showed in public TCR beta signatures.

This clonotype occurred a few times. The antigen is not known. Study-level points and caveats: HLA-C-restricted CMV-specific TCR beta clonotypes prevailed in the ex vivo response.

Using its own MiXCR run on the reads, TCRdb lists one record per CDR3 protein. Here the sample spans about 500,000 distinct CDR3 sequences, around 30% being singletons. CDR1 is MNHNY, CDR2 SVGAGI, per germline (reference sequence). This CDR3 comprises 16 residues. V lost 8 bases and J lost 3; bases outside the gene matches: 7. V gene TRBV6-6 combines with J gene TRBJ2-7, with 16 bases fitting TRBD2. The source is a human donor in good health (CMV status not recorded). Some clones in this sample may be carry-over from other donors' samples. The sample was cultured PBMCs, taken from culture after CMV antigen stimulation. Here the CDR3 reads CASRGTSGRGRYEQYF. As DNA, the CDR3 is TGTGCCAGCCGGGGGACTAGCGGGAGGGGCCGCTACGAGCAGTACTTC.